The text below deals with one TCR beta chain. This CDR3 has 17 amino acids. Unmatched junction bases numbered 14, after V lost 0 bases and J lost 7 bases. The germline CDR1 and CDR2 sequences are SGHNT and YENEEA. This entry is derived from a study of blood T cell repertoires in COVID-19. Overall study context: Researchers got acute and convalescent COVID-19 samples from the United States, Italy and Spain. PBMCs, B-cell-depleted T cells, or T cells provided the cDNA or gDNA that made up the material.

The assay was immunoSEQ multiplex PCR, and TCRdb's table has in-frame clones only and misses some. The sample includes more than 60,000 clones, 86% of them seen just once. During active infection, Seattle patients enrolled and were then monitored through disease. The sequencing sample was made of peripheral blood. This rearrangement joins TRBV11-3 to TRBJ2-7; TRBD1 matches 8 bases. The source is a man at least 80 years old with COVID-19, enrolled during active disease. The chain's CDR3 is CASSLEVAGGPTGEQYF. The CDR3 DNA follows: TGTGCCAGCAGCTTAGAAGTTGCAGGGGGCCCCACCGGGGAGCAGTACTTC.